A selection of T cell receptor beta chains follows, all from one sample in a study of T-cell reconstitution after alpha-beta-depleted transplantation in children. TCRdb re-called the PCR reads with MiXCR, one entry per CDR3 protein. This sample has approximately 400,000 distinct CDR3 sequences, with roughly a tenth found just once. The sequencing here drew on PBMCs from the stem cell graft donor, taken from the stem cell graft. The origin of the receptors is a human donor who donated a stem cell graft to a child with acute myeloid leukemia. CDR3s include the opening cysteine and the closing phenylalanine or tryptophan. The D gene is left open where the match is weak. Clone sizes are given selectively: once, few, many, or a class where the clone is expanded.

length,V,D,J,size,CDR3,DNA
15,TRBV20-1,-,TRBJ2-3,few,CSARAGGGMTDTQYF,TGCAGTGCTAGAGCGGGAGGGGGCATGACAGATACGCAGTATTTT
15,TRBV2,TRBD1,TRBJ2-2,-,CASIRTGWNTGELFF,TGTGCCAGCATTCGGACAGGGTGGAACACCGGGGAGCTGTTTTTT
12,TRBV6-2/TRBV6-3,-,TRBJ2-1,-,CASSYLASEQFF,TGTGCCAGCAGTTACCTCGCTAGCGAGCAGTTCTTC
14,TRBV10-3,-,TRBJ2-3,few,CAISESRGRDTQYF,TGTGCCATCAGTGAGTCACGGGGACGGGATACGCAGTATTTT
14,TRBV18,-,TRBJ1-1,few,CASSSWGTHTEAFF,TGTGCCAGCTCATCCTGGGGAACCCACACTGAAGCTTTCTTT
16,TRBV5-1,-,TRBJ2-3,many,CASSLVGGITTDTQYF,TGCGCCAGCAGCTTGGTGGGGGGCATAACCACAGATACGCAGTATTTT
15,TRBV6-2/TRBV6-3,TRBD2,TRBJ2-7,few,CASSKGLAGTYEQYF,TGTGCCAGCAGTAAGGGACTAGCGGGGACCTACGAGCAGTACTTC
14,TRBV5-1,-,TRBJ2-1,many,CASSQRTPPNEQFF,TGCGCCAGCTCCCAGCGGACCCCTCCCAATGAGCAGTTCTTC
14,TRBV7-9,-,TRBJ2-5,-,CASSWVWSPETQYF,TGTGCCAGCAGCTGGGTATGGAGTCCAGAGACCCAGTACTTC
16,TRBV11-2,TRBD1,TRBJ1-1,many,CASSLRRGTGGGRAFF,TGTGCCAGCAGCTTACGCCGAGGGACAGGGGGCGGACGAGCTTTCTTT
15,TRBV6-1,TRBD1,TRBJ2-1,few,CASSAPGQGKLEQFF,TGTGCCAGCAGTGCCCCGGGACAGGGGAAGTTGGAGCAGTTCTTC
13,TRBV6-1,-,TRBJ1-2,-,CASKSGGVYGYTF,TGTGCCAGCAAGAGCGGAGGAGTCTATGGCTACACCTTC
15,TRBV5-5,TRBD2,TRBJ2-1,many,CASSLVSGSVNEQFF,TGTGCCAGCAGCTTGGTTAGCGGGAGTGTAAATGAGCAGTTCTTC
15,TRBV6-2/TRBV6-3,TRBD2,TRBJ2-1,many,CASSYSMRGGNEQFF,TGTGCCAGCAGTTACTCGATGCGGGGGGGGAATGAGCAGTTCTTC
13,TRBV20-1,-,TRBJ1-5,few,CSAVRQGGEPQHF,TGCAGTGCCGTGCGGCAGGGAGGCGAGCCCCAGCATTTT
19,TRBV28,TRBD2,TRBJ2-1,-,CASSSGWLAGGGNYNEQFF,TGTGCCAGCAGTTCAGGATGGCTAGCGGGAGGGGGAAACTACAATGAGCAGTTCTTC
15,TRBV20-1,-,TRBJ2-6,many,CSARQVLSGANVLTF,TGCAGTGCTAGACAGGTCCTCTCTGGGGCCAACGTCCTGACTTTC
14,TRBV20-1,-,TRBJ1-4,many,CSARESGPNEKLFF,TGCAGTGCTAGAGAGTCGGGACCCAATGAAAAACTGTTTTTT
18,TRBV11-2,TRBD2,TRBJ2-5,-,CASSSRTSWGVWGETQYF,TGTGCCAGCAGCTCGCGGACTAGCTGGGGGGTTTGGGGAGAGACCCAGTACTTC
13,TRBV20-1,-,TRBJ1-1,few,CSARDIANTEAFF,TGCAGTGCTAGAGATATCGCGAACACTGAAGCTTTCTTT
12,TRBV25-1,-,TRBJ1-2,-,CATRDTYYGYTF,TGTGCCACTAGGGACACTTACTATGGCTACACCTTC
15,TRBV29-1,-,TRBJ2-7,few,CSVSYTLTGYYEQYF,TGCAGCGTTTCCTACACTCTGACAGGATACTACGAGCAGTACTTC
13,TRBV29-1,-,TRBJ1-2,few,CSVEEGAAYGYTF,TGCAGCGTTGAAGAGGGGGCGGCTTATGGCTACACCTTC
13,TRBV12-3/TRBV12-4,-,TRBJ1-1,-,CASSFGGGTEAFF,TGTGCCAGCAGTTTCGGGGGGGGGACTGAAGCTTTCTTT
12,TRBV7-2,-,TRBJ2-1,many,CASSPAVGEQFF,TGTGCCAGCAGCCCGGCGGTGGGTGAGCAGTTCTTC
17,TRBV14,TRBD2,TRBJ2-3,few,CASSQDVRGGLGDTQYF,TGTGCCAGCAGCCAAGACGTACGGGGGGGCCTAGGAGATACGCAGTATTTT
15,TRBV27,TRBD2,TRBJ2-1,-,CASTLKAGSYNEQFF,TGTGCCAGCACTCTCAAAGCGGGGTCCTACAATGAGCAGTTCTTC
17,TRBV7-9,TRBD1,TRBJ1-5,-,CASSLGQGSGFFQPQHF,TGTGCCAGCAGCCTGGGACAGGGAAGTGGGTTTTTTCAGCCCCAGCATTTT
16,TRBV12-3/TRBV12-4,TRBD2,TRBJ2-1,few,CASSLTSGGNYNEQFF,TGTGCCAGCAGCCTGACTAGCGGGGGCAACTACAATGAGCAGTTCTTC
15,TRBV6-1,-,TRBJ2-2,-,CASSEEKGSAGELFF,TGTGCCAGCAGTGAGGAAAAAGGGTCTGCCGGGGAGCTGTTTTTT
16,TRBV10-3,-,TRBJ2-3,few,CAINSGAGALTDTQYF,TGTGCCATCAACTCTGGGGCGGGGGCCTTAACAGATACGCAGTATTTT
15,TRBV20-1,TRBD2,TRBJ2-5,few,CSASRGSGGKETQYF,TGCAGTGCTAGTAGGGGCAGCGGGGGGAAAGAGACCCAGTACTTC
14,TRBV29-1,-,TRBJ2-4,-,CSVEESVEGRREYF,TGCAGCGTTGAAGAGAGCGTCGAGGGACGGAGAGAGTACTTC
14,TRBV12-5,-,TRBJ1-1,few,CASGLGTYNTEAFF,TGTGCTAGTGGTTTGGGGACATACAACACTGAAGCTTTCTTT
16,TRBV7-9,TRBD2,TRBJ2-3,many,CASSFGLAGNTDTQYF,TGTGCCAGCAGCTTCGGGCTAGCGGGAAACACAGATACGCAGTATTTT
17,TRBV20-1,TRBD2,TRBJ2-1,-,CSARDWREGPPYNEQFF,TGCAGTGCTAGAGACTGGCGGGAGGGCCCTCCCTACAATGAGCAGTTCTTC
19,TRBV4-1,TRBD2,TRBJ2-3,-,CASSPPRTSGRARADTQYF,TGCGCCAGCAGCCCTCCCCGGACTAGCGGGAGGGCCCGAGCAGATACGCAGTATTTT
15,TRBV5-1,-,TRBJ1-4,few,CASSPKPAGDEKLFF,TGCGCCAGCAGCCCTAAGCCCGCAGGGGACGAAAAACTGTTTTTT